This T cell receptor beta chain was captured in a study of shared clonotypes between healthy human individuals. Whole-study results and caveats: Deeper or shallower sequencing was expected to change how clonotypes are shared among donors.

Germline V gene data show CDR1 as SGHTA and CDR2 as FQGNSA. CDR3 size: 14 residues. Trimming at V came to 3 bases and at J to 5 bases, leaving 5 bases not matched to a gene. For this clone: Antigen unknown.

The assay ran at deep level. Clones were read by immunoSEQ multiplex PCR, and TCRdb kept only the in-frame ones, dropping some. The sample holds some 1,100,000 clones, approximately 80% seen once. The source of this sequence is a man in his late teens or twenties in good health. Some clones in this sample may be carry-over from other donors' samples. V is TRBV7-2 and J is TRBJ2-3, with 7 bases fitting TRBD1. Sequenced material: memory CD4+ T cells from PBMCs. Documented subset: CD45RA-negative fraction. CDR3 in amino acids: CASSFRDRGDTQYF. CDR3 bases: TGTGCCAGCAGCTTCCGGGACAGAGGAGATACGCAGTATTTT.